The 9 T cell receptor beta chains in this list originate from one sample, sequenced in a study of blood T cells in healthy people across ages. Sample-barcoded 5' priming and a J-beta primer mix drove a second PCR of about 6 to 12 cycles. One entry per CDR3 protein, called by TCRdb with MiXCR from the 5' RACE reads. The sample has about 1.7 million distinct CDR3 sequences, 25% to 30% seen once. Material: blood. These TCRs come from a young woman in good health.

This chain connects TRBV29-1 to TRBJ1-1; D call uncertain. Trimming removed 7 bases from V and 6 bases from J, with 27 bases in between. The length of the CDR3 is 16 residues. Germline assignment: CDR1 SQVTM and CDR2 ANQGSEA. The CDR3 nucleotides read TGCAGCGCTGGGAGGGCCCCCATCAGCAAGCCCCCTGAAGCTTTCTTT. Encoded protein: CSAGRAPISKPPEAFF. The full variable domain, rest sourced from reference TRBV29-1 and TRBJ1-1, is SAVISQKPSRDICQRGTSLTIQCQVDSQVTMMFWYRQQPGQSLTLIATANQGSEATYESGFVIDKFPISRPNLTFSTLTVSNMSPEDSSIYLCSAGRAPISKPPEAFFGQGTRLTVV.

The V and J genes are TRBV7-2 and TRBJ2-3; D might be TRBD1 or TRBD2, each matching 6 bases. The CDR3 is 16 amino acids. The V end was cut by 6 bases, the J end by 1 base, with 17 bases between. The germline gives CDR1 SGHTA, CDR2 FQGNSA. This CDR3 reads CASRSTPGGRTDTQYF. In DNA form, the CDR3 reads TGTGCCAGCAGGTCGACCCCCGGGGGCCGCACAGATACGCAGTATTTT.

This clonotype came up a few times. The chain combines TRBV4-3 with TRBJ2-4; D gene unclear. The germline gives CDR1 LGHNA, CDR2 YSLEER. Trimming stripped 0 bases from V and 8 bases from J, with 8 bases between. There are 13 residues in the CDR3. CDR3 coding DNA: TGCGCCAGCAGCCAAGAGGCCAAGGACATTCAGTACTTC. Its translation is CASSQEAKDIQYF.

This chain connects TRBV9 to TRBJ2-3; D is perhaps TRBD1 or TRBD2 (5 bases each). From germline, CDR1 is SGDLS and CDR2 YYNGEE. Trimming shortened V by 5 bases and J by 2 bases, and 15 bases separated the two germline ends. This CDR3 is 15 amino acids long. The CDR3 loop reads CASSFGDHTTDTQYF. In DNA, the CDR3 is TGTGCCAGCAGTTTCGGGGACCACACCACAGATACGCAGTATTTT. Full variable domain (remainder filled in from reference TRBV9 and TRBJ2-3): DSGVTQTPKHLITATGQRVTLRCSPRSGDLSVYWYQQSLDQGLQFLIQYYNGEERAKGNILERFSAQQFPDLHSELNLSSLELGDSALYFCASSFGDHTTDTQYFGPGTRLTVL.

This clonotype was detected only a few times. The chain has TRBV24-1 and TRBJ2-5; D perhaps matches TRBD1 (6 bases). Germline V CDR1 and CDR2: KGHDR, SFDVKD. This CDR3 is 14 amino acids long. Trimming stripped 2 bases from V and 2 bases from J, with 8 bases between. This CDR3 is CATSDSRGQETQYF. As DNA, the CDR3 is TGTGCCACCAGTGATTCAAGGGGGCAAGAGACCCAGTACTTC.

This clonotype was detected a few times. The chain uses TRBV12-3 or TRBV12-4 and TRBJ1-6, with unresolved D. The CDR3 sequence is 14 residues long. The ends were cut back, 5 bases at V and 8 bases at J, with 13 bases in the middle. CDR3 in DNA: TGTGCCAGCAGTACCCGGGCCCGAGATTCACCCCTCCACTTT. Amino acids: CASSTRARDSPLHF.

This clonotype was seen ten or more times. This chain links TRBV5-1 with TRBJ2-6; no firm D call. Trimming left V 5 bases short and J 0 bases short, with 12 bases between. Germline V gene data show CDR1 as SGHRS and CDR2 as YFSETQ. There are 16 residues in the CDR3. The chain's CDR3 is CASSTSGDSGANVLTF. CDR3 DNA: TGCGCCAGCAGTACCTCCGGAGACTCTGGGGCCAACGTCCTGACTTTC.

The chain employs TRBV18 and TRBJ1-2, with a weak D call TRBD1 (6 bases). In germline, CDR1 is KGHSH, CDR2 LQKENI. V shed 4 bases and J shed 2 bases, with 17 bases lying between them. The CDR3 loop spans 16 amino acids. The CDR3 nucleotides read TGTGCCAGCTCACTAAACCCTCAGGGGATCAACTATGGCTACACCTTC. Its protein product is CASSLNPQGINYGYTF.

The chain uses TRBV29-1 and TRBJ2-1; D unresolved. V was pared by 6 bases and J by 9 bases, with 24 bases between. Germline loops: CDR1 SQVTM, CDR2 ANQGSEA. This CDR3 comprises 15 residues. DNA of the CDR3: TGCAGCGTGACCTACTTCGCAGCCCCTACGGGTGAGCAGTTCTTC. Translating gives CSVTYFAAPTGEQFF.